One sample yielded the 8 T cell receptor beta chains listed below, sequenced in a study of blood T cell repertoires in COVID-19. TCRdb keeps only in-frame clones here, not all; method: immunoSEQ multiplex PCR. The table shows roughly 300,000 clones, with approximately 89% occurring only once. The sequencing input was PBMCs or T cells enriched from blood (not recorded which). The receptors originated from a woman in her twenties or thirties who had recovered from COVID-19.

This sequence joins TRBV6-1 and TRBJ2-3; 8 bases map to TRBD2. The CDR3 runs to 18 residues. V shed 4 bases, J shed 0 bases, and the junction held 12 bases outside the gene matches. Germline V CDR1 and CDR2: MNHNS, SASEGT. CDR3: CASSGAYSGALSTDTQYF. Written as DNA, the CDR3 is TGTGCCAGCAGTGGCGCCTATAGCGGGGCGCTTAGCACAGATACGCAGTATTTT.

This clone is a singleton in its sample. The V call is TRBV30, the J call TRBJ2-1; D possibly corresponds to TRBD2 (5 bases). Germline lookup yields CDR1 GTSNPN and CDR2 SVGIG (reference sequence). The CDR3 is 16 residues long. V shed 5 bases and J shed 2 bases, with 19 bases lying between them. In DNA, the CDR3 is TGTGCCTGGGGAACTTGGGAGACCAACGCCTACAATGAGCAGTTCTTC. As protein: CAWGTWETNAYNEQFF.

This clone appeared a single time. The chain couples TRBV19 to TRBJ1-5; 9 bases line up with TRBD1. J was trimmed by 7 bases and V by 7 bases; bases with no gene match: 11. This CDR3 has 15 residues. Germline V gives CDR1 LNHDA, CDR2 SQIVND (reference sequence). The CDR3 region has the DNA TGTGCCAGTACCTTGGGACAGGGAAGGTTCCAGCCCCAGCATTTT. It encodes CASTLGQGRFQPQHF.

The CDR3 sequence is CASSWGRQPQHF. The CDR3 nucleotides are TGTGCCAGCAGTTGGGGGAGGCAGCCCCAGCATTTT. The chain is built from TRBV27 and TRBJ1-5, with D possibly TRBD1 on 5 matching bases. Germline V gives CDR1 MNHEY, CDR2 SMNVEV (reference sequence). The ends were cut back, 4 bases at V and 7 bases at J, with 8 bases in the middle. The length of the CDR3 is 12 residues.

This sequence joins TRBV6-6 and TRBJ1-3; 8 nucleotides agree with TRBD1. The CDR3 covers 17 residues. V trimming: 5 bases; J trimming: 0 bases; junction bases outside the gene matches: 9. Germline CDR1 is MNHNY and CDR2 is SVGAGI (reference sequence). CDR3 sequence reads: CASSPSTGEVSGNTIYF. CDR3 in DNA: TGTGCCAGCAGTCCATCGACAGGGGAGGTCTCTGGAAACACCATATATTTT.

The chain joins TRBV2 to TRBJ1-1, with no clear D. Looked up from germline, CDR1 is SNHLY and CDR2 is FYNNEI. V lost 8 bases, J lost 1 base, and 8 bases lay in between. The CDR3 has 12 residues. The CDR3 DNA sequence: TGTGCCAGCTCCGTTCGGAACACTGAAGCTTTCTTT. Its protein is CASSVRNTEAFF.

As DNA, the CDR3 is TGTGCCAGTAGTATGACAGGGTCCGATCAGCCCCAGCATTTT. It is translated as CASSMTGSDQPQHF. This chain links TRBV19 with TRBJ1-5, with 7 bases identical to TRBD1. This CDR3 region has 14 residues. Germline CDR1 and CDR2: LNHDA and SQIVND (reference sequence). V was clipped by 3 bases and J by 5 bases; unmatched bases: 4.

J is TRBJ2-1 and V is TRBV12-3 or TRBV12-4; tentatively, D is TRBD1 (7 bases). The CDR3 spans 13 residues. V lost 5 bases and J 7 bases, leaving 12 bases between the germline ends. The CDR3 loop reads CASSPGDSNEQFF. Here the CDR3 DNA reads TGTGCCAGCAGTCCGGGGGACAGTAATGAGCAGTTCTTC.